These 32 T cell receptor beta chains came from one sample sequenced in a study of blood T cell repertoires in COVID-19. Measured with immunoSEQ multiplex PCR; TCRdb has only the in-frame clones, and not every one. The data hold some 240,000 clones, with 75% to 90% observed a single time. The source material was peripheral blood. These receptors were taken from a woman between 65 and 79 years old with COVID-19, enrolled during active disease.

The chain's CDR3 is CAISGQGAMNTEAFF. The CDR3 DNA follows: TGTGCCATCAGTGGGCAAGGAGCCATGAACACTGAAGCTTTCTTT. The V gene is TRBV10-3, the J gene TRBJ1-1, with D unclear. The V gene's germline CDR1 is ENHRY and CDR2 SYGVKD. Trimming shortened V by 4 bases and J by 0 bases, and 12 bases separated the two germline ends. The CDR3 is 15 residues long.

The J gene is TRBJ2-3, the V gene TRBV19; D is ambiguous. Looked up from germline, CDR1 is LNHDA and CDR2 is SQIVND (reference sequence). The CDR3 is made up of 16 amino acids. V was cut by 3 bases and J by 2 bases, with 15 bases left in between. DNA of the CDR3: TGTGCCAGTAGTATTTTTGGGCAGGCCCTCACAGATACGCAGTATTTT. Translating gives CASSIFGQALTDTQYF.

The J gene is TRBJ1-5, the V gene TRBV24-1, with 7 positions matching TRBD1. V lost 4 bases to trimming and J lost 7 bases; unmatched junction nucleotides: 12. CDR1 KGHDR and CDR2 SFDVKD come from the germline V gene. The CDR3 is 16 amino acids. The CDR3, as DNA: TGTGCCACCAGTGACCACACAGGGGTGGGGCAGCAGCCCCAGCATTTT. This sequence encodes CATSDHTGVGQQPQHF.

This clone was seen ten or more times. The chain uses TRBV5-6 and TRBJ2-3, with unresolved D. CDR3 length equals 13 residues. Deletions cut 3 bases from V and 0 bases from J, with 5 bases between. Germline CDR1 SGHDT, CDR2 YYEEEE. In nucleotides, the CDR3 is TGTGCCAGCAGCTATACTAGCACAGATACGCAGTATTTT. This gives the protein CASSYTSTDTQYF.

The chain is built from TRBV3-1 (or the pseudogene TRBV3-2) and TRBJ2-5, with D unclear. CDR3 length: 13 amino acids. V dropped 5 bases and J dropped 5 bases, with 12 bases sitting between them. CDR1 and CDR2 from the germline V gene are LGHDT and YNNKEL (reference sequence). The CDR3 DNA sequence: TGTGCCAGCAGCAGCGAAATTAGGGAGACCCAGTACTTC. Translated, it gives CASSSEIRETQYF.

This clone has a handful of counts. The gene calls are TRBV30 and TRBJ1-1; D call uncertain. This CDR3 has 15 residues. The ends were cut back, 0 bases at V and 1 base at J, with 12 bases in the middle. Germline V gene data show CDR1 as GTSNPN and CDR2 as SVGIG (reference sequence). CDR3: CAWSVLRFTNTEAFF. CDR3 sequence (DNA): TGTGCCTGGAGTGTATTGAGGTTTACGAACACTGAAGCTTTCTTT. The whole variable domain, remainder taken from reference TRBV30 and TRBJ1-1, is SQTIHQWPATLVQPVGSPLSLECTVEGTSNPNLYWYRQAAGRGLQLLFYSVGIGQISSEVPQNLSASRPQDRQFILSSKKLLLSDSGFYLCAWSVLRFTNTEAFFGQGTRLTVV.

The CDR3 sequence is CASSQFTGGGQPQHF. CDR3 DNA: TGTGCCAGCAGCCAATTTACAGGGGGCGGGCAGCCCCAGCATTTT. V usage is TRBV3-1 (or the pseudogene TRBV3-2) and J usage is TRBJ1-5; 9 bases agree with TRBD1. The CDR3 is 15 residues long. The germline CDR1 and CDR2 sequences are LGHDT and YNNKEL (reference sequence). With 2 bases clipped from V and 7 bases from J, the junction kept 6 bases outside the gene matches.

The chain recombines TRBV6-5 with TRBJ1-1, with TRBD1 matching 9 bases. J was trimmed by 5 bases and V by 5 bases; bases with no gene match: 9. The germline gives CDR1 MNHEY, CDR2 SVGAGI. This CDR3 has 15 amino acids. CDR3 DNA: TGTGCCAGCAGTCCACAGACAGGGGGGGATACTGAAGCTTTCTTT. Translating gives CASSPQTGGDTEAFF.

This clone was found once. The chain links TRBV18 to TRBJ2-7, with 7 nucleotides matching TRBD1. The germline V gene encodes CDR1 KGHSH and CDR2 LQKENI. This CDR3 region has 12 residues. J gave up 7 bases and V 5 bases, and 5 bases lay outside the gene matches. This CDR3 reads CASSRQGGEQYF. The CDR3 nucleotides are TGTGCCAGCTCAAGACAGGGTGGGGAGCAGTACTTC.

The chain links TRBV21-1 to TRBJ2-7; TRBD1 is the table's D call and was not checked against the DNA. TRBV21-1 is assigned pseudogene status. The CDR3 spans 15 residues. CDR3 amino acids: CASSEGDRGTYEQYF. For the CDR3, the DNA is TGTGCCAGCAGCGAGGGAGACAGGGGTACCTACGAGCAGTACTTC.

This chain connects TRBV5-1 to TRBJ1-6; a weak D match, TRBD1 (5 bases). Trimming left V 1 base short and J 7 bases short, with 9 bases between. The germline gives CDR1 SGHRS, CDR2 YFSETQ. The CDR3 totals 14 residues. The CDR3 nucleotides read TGCGCCAGCAGCTTGTTGGCAGGGAATTCACCCCTCCACTTT. This translates into CASSLLAGNSPLHF.

The J gene is TRBJ1-3, the V gene TRBV19, with D possibly matching TRBD1 (5 bases). Germline loops: CDR1 LNHDA, CDR2 SQIVND (reference sequence). This CDR3 spans 15 amino acids. The V gene lost 0 bases and the J gene lost 7 bases, with 13 bases spanning the gap. For the CDR3, the DNA is TGTGCCAGTAGTATAGATCTGGTGGGACTGAACACCATATATTTT. This translates into CASSIDLVGLNTIYF.

This chain connects TRBV4-1 to TRBJ1-2, with D hard to call. The CDR3 covers 16 residues. Germline loops: CDR1 MGHRA, CDR2 YSYEKL. V was shortened by 0 bases and J by 6 bases, with 17 bases between the two germline ends. This CDR3 reads CASSQDGTLSLHGYTF. In nucleotides, the CDR3 is TGCGCCAGCAGCCAAGATGGCACCCTGTCACTACATGGCTACACCTTC.

As to this clone: Additional DNA sequences in this sample encode the identical CDR3. The rearrangement links TRBV7-3 to TRBJ2-2; D unresolved. Between the trimmed V and J ends, which lost 4 bases and 3 bases, there was a span of 3 bases. CDR1 is SGHTA, CDR2 FQGTGA, per germline. CDR3 size: 12 residues. In DNA form, the CDR3 reads TGTGCCAGCAGCTCGTACACCGGGGAGCTGTTTTTT. Translation: CASSSYTGELFF.

This sequence joins TRBV5-4 and TRBJ1-2; D remains unclear. V was cut by 1 base and J by 8 bases, with 12 bases left in between. The germline V gene has CDR1 SGHNT and CDR2 YYREEE (reference sequence). The CDR3 has 13 amino acids. CDR3 sequence (DNA): TGTGCCAGCAGCTTGACGGGAGGAGAGGGCTACACCTTC. Protein product: CASSLTGGEGYTF.

V gene TRBV24-1 combines with J gene TRBJ2-1; D possibly corresponds to TRBD1 (7 bases). From germline, CDR1 is KGHDR and CDR2 SFDVKD. V was pared by 12 bases and J by 5 bases, with 16 bases between. CDR3 length: 13 amino acids. CDR3 sequence reads: CACRGDSNNEQFF. In nucleotides, the CDR3 is TGTGCCTGCAGGGGGGACTCAAACAATGAGCAGTTCTTC.

The chain recombines TRBV6-5 with TRBJ2-5; 7 bases align to TRBD1. Germline V CDR1 and CDR2: MNHEY, SVGAGI. J was trimmed by 0 bases and V by 9 bases; bases with no gene match: 10. The CDR3 spans 15 residues. CDR3 sequence (DNA): TGTGCCAGTGCTCGGGGACAGAGTTACCAAGAGACCCAGTACTTC. It translates to CASARGQSYQETQYF.

This chain links TRBV18 with TRBJ2-4; 7 bases agree with TRBD1. The CDR3 totals 11 residues. Germline V gene sequence: CDR1 KGHSH, CDR2 LQKENI. The V segment lost 5 bases and the J segment 9 bases; nucleotides outside the gene matches: 1. The CDR3 DNA sequence: TGTGCCAGCTCAACAGGGGCCATTCAGTACTTC. The encoded protein is CASSTGAIQYF.

The CDR3 DNA reads as TGTGCCAGCAGCTTCGTCGCGTCCGGGGCCAACGTCCTGACTTTC. As protein: CASSFVASGANVLTF. V usage is TRBV7-2 and J usage is TRBJ2-6; D gene unclear. This CDR3 region has 15 residues. Germline V CDR1 and CDR2: SGHTA, FQGNSA. Trimming pared 3 bases from V and 4 bases from J, leaving 10 bases between.

V and J are TRBV5-6 and TRBJ2-5, with a possible D match to TRBD1 (5 bases). V was cut by 2 bases and J by 5 bases, with 16 bases left in between. Germline V CDR1 and CDR2: SGHDT, YYEEEE. The CDR3 consists of 15 residues. CDR3 nucleotide sequence: TGTGCCAGCAGCTTTCAAACAGGTTTGTTGGAGACCCAGTACTTC. As protein: CASSFQTGLLETQYF.

The rearrangement joins TRBV18 to TRBJ2-3, with 10 bases fitting TRBD1. Trimming cost V 5 bases and J 3 bases; bases outside gene matches: 2. The CDR3 is 14 residues long. Germline CDR1 KGHSH, CDR2 LQKENI. As DNA, the CDR3 is TGTGCCAGCTCATGGGACAGGGGTACAGATACGCAGTATTTT. Its protein product is CASSWDRGTDTQYF.

The chain couples TRBV4-1 to TRBJ1-5; D is unresolved. Germline values: CDR1 MGHRA, CDR2 YSYEKL. Between the trimmed V and J ends, which lost 1 base and 2 bases, there was a span of 9 bases. The CDR3 loop spans 15 amino acids. CDR3 nucleotide sequence: TGCGCCAGCAGCCAAGTGAGAGGGCGCAATCAGCCCCAGCATTTT. This encodes CASSQVRGRNQPQHF.

The V call is TRBV5-5, the J call TRBJ2-7; 7 nucleotides align to TRBD2. This CDR3 region has 12 residues. The J segment lost 7 bases and the V segment lost 1 base, leaving 2 bases of the junction unmatched. The germline V gene encodes CDR1 SGHKS and CDR2 YYEKEE (reference sequence). CDR3 bases: TGTGCCAGCAGCTTGTACGGGGGGGAGCAGTACTTC. Its protein is CASSLYGGEQYF. Combining the CDR3 with reference TRBV5-5 and TRBJ2-7 gives the whole variable domain DAGVTQSPTHLIKTRGQQVTLRCSPISGHKSVSWYQQVLGQGPQFIFQYYEKEERGRGNFPDRFSARQFPNYSSELNVNALLLGDSALYLCASSLYGGEQYFGPGTRLTVT.

This chain joins TRBV5-1 and TRBJ1-6; 8 bases fit TRBD1. Germline CDR1 SGHRS, CDR2 YFSETQ. This CDR3 has 13 residues. Losses at the gene ends were 7 bases for V and 11 bases for J; bases not matched to a gene: 8. The CDR3 reads CASQRTGLAPLHF. CDR3 DNA: TGCGCCAGCCAGAGGACAGGGTTGGCACCCCTCCACTTT. The full variable domain, completed using reference TRBV5-1 and TRBJ1-6, is KAGVTQTPRYLIKTRGQQVTLSCSPISGHRSVSWYQQTPGQGLQFLFEYFSETQRNKGNFPGRFSGRQFSNSRSEMNVSTLELGDSALYLCASQRTGLAPLHFGNGTRLTVT.

This chain uses TRBV15 with TRBJ2-7; no firm D call. The V gene lost 5 bases and the J gene lost 9 bases, with 8 bases spanning the gap. The germline V gene encodes CDR1 LNHNV and CDR2 YYDKDF (reference sequence). The CDR3 consists of 10 residues. The CDR3 is CATSPRVQYF. DNA for the CDR3: TGTGCCACCAGCCCCCGTGTGCAGTACTTC.

The CDR3 nucleotides read TGCGCCAGCAGCTTCATAGCGGGAGCGATCCCCGGGGAGCTGTTTTTT. Translating it yields CASSFIAGAIPGELFF. The chain employs TRBV5-1 and TRBJ2-2; TRBD2 matches 9 bases. The germline CDR1 and CDR2 sequences are SGHRS and YFSETQ. Unmatched junction bases numbered 8, after V lost 2 bases and J lost 6 bases. The CDR3 is 16 residues long. Filled out from reference TRBV5-1 and TRBJ2-2, the complete variable domain reads KAGVTQTPRYLIKTRGQQVTLSCSPISGHRSVSWYQQTPGQGLQFLFEYFSETQRNKGNFPGRFSGRQFSNSRSEMNVSTLELGDSALYLCASSFIAGAIPGELFFGEGSRLTVL.

This clone was seen a single time. The genes are TRBV11-3 and TRBJ2-3; 14 nucleotides align to TRBD2. V shed 5 bases, J shed 3 bases, and the junction held 7 bases outside the gene matches. This CDR3 comprises 17 residues. Germline loops: CDR1 SGHNT, CDR2 YENEEA. The CDR3 DNA sequence: TGTGCCAGCAGCAAAGGACTAGCGGGAGGACTGACAGATACGCAGTATTTT. Translating gives CASSKGLAGGLTDTQYF.

The chain recombines TRBV6-5 with TRBJ2-2, with a tentative D call TRBD2 (5 bases). In germline, CDR1 is MNHEY, CDR2 SVGAGI. Deletions cut 7 bases from V and 6 bases from J, with 9 bases between. This CDR3 spans 12 amino acids. CDR3 loop: CASIKRAGELFF. In nucleotides, the CDR3 is TGTGCCAGCATCAAGAGGGCCGGGGAGCTGTTTTTT.

The gene calls are TRBV6-5 and TRBJ1-2; D is ambiguous. The CDR3 extends over 16 amino acids. Germline CDR1 and CDR2: MNHEY and SVGAGI. Trimming stripped 2 bases from V and 4 bases from J, with 17 bases between. The CDR3 nucleotides are TGTGCCAGCAGTTACCCATTAGGGAGGGAGAGCTATGGCTACACCTTC. Its translation is CASSYPLGRESYGYTF.

This clone was seen only once. V and J are TRBV5-1 and TRBJ2-2, with TRBD1 matching 10 bases. Germline trimming cut 4 bases from V and 4 bases from J; bases unmatched to any gene: 7. CDR3 length: 16 residues. CDR1 is SGHRS and CDR2 is YFSETQ in the germline V gene. CDR3 residues: CASSIRQGAGTGELFF. CDR3 sequence (DNA): TGCGCCAGCAGCATCCGACAGGGGGCGGGCACCGGGGAGCTGTTTTTT.

V is TRBV18 and J is TRBJ2-1; possibly TRBD2 for D (5 bases). The CDR3 is 14 residues long. With 6 bases removed from V and 6 bases from J, the gap between germline ends came to 15 bases. Germline CDR1 is KGHSH and CDR2 is LQKENI. The CDR3 loop reads CASSTGSSLNEQFF. The CDR3 DNA reads TGTGCCAGCTCTACGGGGAGCTCTCTCAATGAGCAGTTCTTC.

The rearrangement uses TRBV5-4 and TRBJ1-1; possibly TRBD1 for D (6 bases). V lost 4 bases, J lost 7 bases, and 11 bases lay in between. Germline assignment: CDR1 SGHNT and CDR2 YYREEE (reference sequence). This CDR3 is built from 12 residues. CDR3 amino acids: CASSTTGYEAFF. CDR3 nucleotides: TGTGCCAGCAGCACCACAGGGTATGAAGCTTTCTTT.